This passage covers 28 T cell receptor beta chains from one sample sequenced in a study of cytomegalovirus exposure and HLA in healthy donors. PCR amplification relied on 60 Vbeta primers (plus 13 Jbeta primers). Assay: immunoSEQ multiplex PCR; the TCRdb copy retains only in-frame clones and omits some. The profile shows 150,000 to 200,000 clones, about 80% of them singletons. What was sequenced was PBMCs. Receptor source: a woman aged 40 to 55 in good health and CMV-seronegative.

This rearrangement joins TRBV11-3 to TRBJ2-3; D is perhaps TRBD2 (6 bases). V lost 3 bases and J lost 1, with 11 bases in between. CDR3 length: 15 residues. Germline values: CDR1 SGHNT, CDR2 YENEEA. CDR3 region: CASSFRTTRTDTQYF. The DNA for the CDR3 is TGTGCCAGCAGCTTTCGGACTACTCGCACAGATACGCAGTATTTT.

J is TRBJ1-2 and V is TRBV5-6; D gene ambiguous. This CDR3 region has 12 residues. CDR1 SGHDT and CDR2 YYEEEE come from the germline V gene. The V gene lost 0 bases and the J gene lost 6 bases, with 6 bases spanning the gap. The CDR3: CASSLDGDGYTF. DNA for the CDR3: TGTGCCAGCAGCTTGGACGGGGATGGCTACACCTTC.

This clone was observed a few times. The chain combines TRBV14 with TRBJ1-1; no clear D. Trimming pared 7 bases from V and 4 bases from J, leaving 13 bases between. Germline assignment: CDR1 SGHDN and CDR2 FVKESK. The CDR3 extends over 13 amino acids. The CDR3 DNA reads as TGTGCCAGCACCTCGACGGACTCCACTGAAGCTTTCTTT. Protein product: CASTSTDSTEAFF.

The chain combines TRBV6-1 with TRBJ1-3; 7 bases fit TRBD1. The V and J ends lost 1 base and 6 bases, in that order; junction bases with no gene match: 6. The CDR3 runs to 15 residues. The germline CDR1 and CDR2 sequences are MNHNS and SASEGT. This CDR3 reads CASSEDPGQLNTIYF. DNA for the CDR3: TGTGCCAGCAGTGAAGATCCGGGACAGTTAAACACCATATATTTT.

V usage is TRBV7-2 and J usage is TRBJ1-2; D is uncertain. Germline assignment: CDR1 SGHTA and CDR2 FQGNSA. There are 14 residues in the CDR3. Trimming pared 5 bases from V and 4 bases from J, leaving 14 bases between. For the CDR3, the DNA is TGTGCCAGCAGCACACAATCATACAGCTATGGCTACACCTTC. As protein: CASSTQSYSYGYTF.

There are a few counts of this clone. The chain employs TRBV11-1 and TRBJ2-7; TRBD2 matches 10 bases. Trimming removed 1 base from V and 6 bases from J; junction bases left unmatched: 0. Germline V lookup: CDR1 SGHAT, CDR2 FQDESV (reference sequence). The CDR3 sequence is 13 residues long. The CDR3 DNA sequence: TGTGCCAGCAGCTTAGGACTAGCGGGCGAGCAGTACGTC. This encodes CASSLGLAGEQYV.

CDR3 in amino acids: CARRPRCYRGDEQFF. The CDR3 DNA follows: TGTGCCAGACGCCCCCGGTGCTACCGGGGAGATGAGCAGTTCTTC. V is TRBV19 and J is TRBJ2-1; a weak D match, TRBD2 (5 bases). CDR1 and CDR2 (germline): LNHDA, SQIVND (reference sequence). V lost 9 bases and J lost 8, with 23 bases in between. The CDR3 consists of 15 residues.

The chain employs TRBV18 and TRBJ2-2; no reliable D call. The V gene lost 2 bases and the J gene lost 5 bases, with 6 bases spanning the gap. The CDR3 has 13 amino acids. CDR1 is KGHSH and CDR2 is LQKENI in the germline V gene. CDR3 in amino acids: CASSPYLTGELFF. DNA of the CDR3: TGTGCCAGCTCACCATATTTGACCGGGGAGCTGTTTTTT.

This clone occurred a few times. This chain connects TRBV7-9 to TRBJ2-1, with D perhaps matching TRBD2 (6 bases). Trimming left V 5 bases short and J 7 bases short, with 9 bases between. This CDR3 comprises 12 residues. Germline CDR1 is SEHNR and CDR2 is FQNEAQ (reference sequence). The CDR3 DNA follows: TGTGCCAGCAGCCGACTAGAAAATGAGCAGTTCTTC. This sequence encodes CASSRLENEQFF. Supplemented by reference TRBV7-9 and TRBJ2-1, the full variable domain reads DTGVSQNPRHKITKRGQNVTFRCDPISEHNRLYWYRQTLGQGPEFLTYFQNEAQLEKSRLLSDRFSAERPKGSFSTLEIQRTEQGDSAMYLCASSRLENEQFFGPGTRLTVL.

This clone has a handful of counts. The rearrangement joins TRBV5-4 to TRBJ1-3; D unresolved. CDR1 SGHNT and CDR2 YYREEE come from the germline V gene (reference sequence). V was trimmed by 0 bases and J by 0 bases, leaving 7 bases between them. This CDR3 has 15 residues. The CDR3 is CASSLDGSSGNTIYF. The DNA for the CDR3 is TGTGCCAGCAGCTTGGACGGTTCCTCTGGAAACACCATATATTTT. The full variable domain, rest sourced from reference TRBV5-4 and TRBJ1-3, is ETGVTQSPTHLIKTRGQQVTLRCSSQSGHNTVSWYQQALGQGPQFIFQYYREEENGRGNFPPRFSGLQFPNYSSELNVNALELDDSALYLCASSLDGSSGNTIYFGEGSWLTVV.

The V call is TRBV5-1, the J call TRBJ1-2; TRBD1 matches at 10 bases. The CDR3 spans 14 residues. CDR1 is SGHRS, CDR2 YFSETQ, per germline. Losses at the gene ends were 5 bases for V and 10 bases for J; bases not matched to a gene: 11. The CDR3 protein is CASRTGTGDLDYTF. CDR3 DNA sequence: TGCGCCAGCAGAACCGGGACAGGGGATCTTGACTACACCTTC.

The chain uses TRBV7-9 and TRBJ1-6; D ambiguous. Trimming cost V 2 bases and J 7 bases, with 9 bases left between them. The CDR3 runs 14 residues. Germline V gene lookup returns CDR1 SEHNR and CDR2 FQNEAQ (reference sequence). In DNA, the CDR3 is TGTGCCAGCAGCTTACTCACGGGGAATTCACCCCTCCACTTT. Encoded protein: CASSLLTGNSPLHF.

The chain uses TRBV5-6 and TRBJ1-5, with D unclear. The CDR3 consists of 12 residues. Germline V CDR1 and CDR2: SGHDT, YYEEEE. The V and J ends lost 4 bases and 7 bases respectively, with 9 bases between them. Written as DNA, the CDR3 is TGTGCCAGCAGCGGAGGGAGCCAGCCCCAGCATTTT. The encoded protein is CASSGGSQPQHF.

The chain combines TRBV9 with TRBJ2-1; 12 bases are a match to TRBD2. V gave up 4 bases and J gave up 2 bases; unmatched junction bases: 7. CDR1 is SGDLS, CDR2 YYNGEE, per germline. This CDR3 contains 17 residues. CDR3 DNA: TGTGCCAGCAGCCCACCTTCTAGCGGGAGGGCCTACAATGAGCAGTTCTTC. This gives the protein CASSPPSSGRAYNEQFF. Variable domain in full (rest from reference TRBV9 and TRBJ2-1): DSGVTQTPKHLITATGQRVTLRCSPRSGDLSVYWYQQSLDQGLQFLIQYYNGEERAKGNILERFSAQQFPDLHSELNLSSLELGDSALYFCASSPPSSGRAYNEQFFGPGTRLTVL.

Here the CDR3 DNA reads TGTGCCAGCAGCTCGGCAGTGGGACAGGGCTTACGAGGGCAGTACTTC. Protein: CASSSAVGQGLRGQYF. J is TRBJ2-7 and V is TRBV7-9; TRBD1 matches 9 bases. CDR3 length equals 16 residues. The J segment lost 9 bases and the V segment lost 4 bases, leaving 16 bases of the junction unmatched. The germline CDR1 and CDR2 sequences are SEHNR and FQNEAQ (reference sequence).

In this sample, this clone turned up once. The J gene is TRBJ1-4, the V gene TRBV28; D remains unclear. Germline values: CDR1 MDHEN, CDR2 SYDVKM. The CDR3 sequence is 13 residues long. V was clipped by 9 bases and J by 14 bases, with 22 bases between them. The CDR3 region has the DNA TGTGCCAGTACATTTGACTCTCGAGGAGGGCTGTTTTTT. Protein sequence: CASTFDSRGGLFF.

There are a few counts of this clone. The chain joins TRBV4-3 to TRBJ1-1; 7 bases fit TRBD1. The CDR3 runs to 13 residues. The J segment lost 5 bases and the V segment lost 2 bases, leaving 2 bases of the junction unmatched. Germline CDR1 reads LGHNA; CDR2 reads YSLEER. The CDR3 DNA follows: TGCGCCAGCAGCCAAAGGGGGCGTACTGAAGCTTTCTTT. This sequence encodes CASSQRGRTEAFF.

This clone was seen more than once but under ten times. This rearrangement joins TRBV27 to TRBJ1-1, with a weak D call TRBD1 (6 bases). The V gene lost 3 bases and the J gene lost 1 base, with 6 bases spanning the gap. There are 13 residues in the CDR3. The germline gives CDR1 MNHEY, CDR2 SMNVEV (reference sequence). The CDR3 DNA reads TGTGCCAGCAGTTTGGGGGCGAACACTGAAGCTTTCTTT. It encodes CASSLGANTEAFF.

The chain employs TRBV19 and TRBJ1-2, with 8 bases matching TRBD1. Germline trimming cut 0 bases from V and 8 bases from J; bases unmatched to any gene: 8. This CDR3 region has 15 residues. CDR1 and CDR2 from the germline V gene are LNHDA and SQIVND (reference sequence). The CDR3 DNA reads as TGTGCCAGTAGTATAGACAGGGGGCGCCGGGAGGGCTACACCTTC. This encodes CASSIDRGRREGYTF.

V and J are TRBV5-1 and TRBJ2-5; 9 bases match TRBD2. This CDR3 comprises 17 residues. V shed 2 bases and J 0 bases; nucleotides not matched to a gene: 8. The germline gives CDR1 SGHRS, CDR2 YFSETQ. The CDR3 sequence is CASSLLAGGGYQETQYF. CDR3 sequence (DNA): TGCGCCAGCAGCTTACTAGCGGGCGGTGGTTACCAAGAGACCCAGTACTTC.

This clone has just a few counts. The chain recombines TRBV6-6 with TRBJ1-2, with D possibly matching TRBD1 (5 bases). V lost 5 bases to trimming and J lost 2 bases, with 9 bases between them. Per germline, CDR1 MNHNY and CDR2 SVGAGI (reference sequence). The CDR3 loop spans 13 amino acids. CDR3 sequence (DNA): TGTGCCAGCAGTCAGACAGTGAACTATGGCTACACCTTC. Protein: CASSQTVNYGYTF.

This chain connects TRBV7-9 to TRBJ2-6, with 11 bases matching TRBD1. V was clipped by 3 bases and J by 0 bases; unmatched bases: 1. Germline V lookup: CDR1 SEHNR, CDR2 FQNEAQ (reference sequence). This CDR3 has 17 amino acids. The CDR3 nucleotides are TGTGCCAGCAGCTTCGGGACAGGGGGCTCTGGGGCCAACGTCCTGACTTTC. Protein sequence: CASSFGTGGSGANVLTF.

The chain uses TRBV7-8 and TRBJ1-2; the match to TRBD1 covers 7 bases. V lost 11 bases to trimming and J lost 5 bases; unmatched junction nucleotides: 17. Germline CDR1 SGHVS, CDR2 FQNEAQ. The CDR3 totals 15 residues. DNA for the CDR3: TGTGCCTCCAGGGACCTCAGGCAGGGGGAATATGGCTACACCTTC. Its translation is CASRDLRQGEYGYTF.

This sequence joins TRBV6-5 and TRBJ1-2; maybe TRBD1 (5 bases). The germline V gene encodes CDR1 MNHEY and CDR2 SVGAGI. The V gene lost 6 bases and the J gene lost 0 bases, with 14 bases spanning the gap. The CDR3 is made up of 15 amino acids. The CDR3 is CASSPHSRANYGYTF. In DNA, the CDR3 is TGTGCCAGCAGCCCTCATTCCAGGGCTAACTATGGCTACACCTTC.

The chain couples TRBV14 to TRBJ1-2, with D perhaps TRBD1 (6 bases). This CDR3 spans 15 amino acids. Between the trimmed V and J ends, which lost 0 bases and 4 bases, there was a span of 12 bases. Germline CDR1 reads SGHDN; CDR2 reads FVKESK. CDR3 loop: CASSQEWGPSYGYTF. As DNA, the CDR3 is TGTGCCAGCAGCCAAGAGTGGGGGCCCAGCTATGGCTACACCTTC. The whole variable domain, filled in from reference TRBV14 and TRBJ1-2, reads EAGVTQFPSHSVIEKGQTVTLRCDPISGHDNLYWYRRVMGKEIKFLLHFVKESKQDESGMPNNRFLAERTGGTYSTLKVQPAELEDSGVYFCASSQEWGPSYGYTFGSGTRLTVV.

This sequence joins TRBV21-1 and TRBJ2-7; the table's D gene call, TRBD2, was not cross checked with the DNA. TRBV21-1 is a recognized pseudogene. This CDR3 region has 17 residues. CDR3 sequence reads: CASSRSPRGLHEPEQYF. The CDR3, as DNA: TGTGCCAGCAGCCGGTCCCCTAGGGGACTACACGAACCCGAGCAGTACTTC.

This clone was found a few times. The chain couples TRBV7-6 to TRBJ1-4; 12 nucleotides line up with TRBD1. Per germline, CDR1 SGHVS and CDR2 FNYEAQ. The CDR3 is made up of 15 amino acids. Germline trimming cut 5 bases from V and 10 bases from J; bases unmatched to any gene: 8. As DNA, the CDR3 is TGTGCCAGCAGCCCCTCGGGACAGGGGGCGGGAAAACTGTTTTTT. Amino acids: CASSPSGQGAGKLFF.

CDR3 amino acids: CASMGGQGDYEQYF. As DNA, the CDR3 is TGTGCCAGTATGGGGGGACAGGGGGATTACGAGCAGTACTTC. The chain couples TRBV19 to TRBJ2-7, with 11 nucleotides matching TRBD1. The trim removed 7 bases at V and 4 bases at J, leaving 6 bases unmatched. The CDR3 has 14 amino acids. Germline-derived CDR1 and CDR2 are LNHDA and SQIVND (reference sequence).